A single sample is the source of the 17 T cell receptor beta chains below, sequenced in a study. TCRdb passed the 5' RACE reads through MiXCR, listing each CDR3 protein once. The repertoire holds roughly 64,000 distinct CDR3 sequences, with about 22% as singletons. Sequencing was carried out using memory CD4+ T cells sorted from a lymph node. Specified subset: memory CD4+ T cells, CD4+CD45RO+CD25-. The receptors here all came from a female donor with breast cancer.

The chain uses TRBV5-1 and TRBJ2-7, with 7 bases lining up with TRBD1. V gave up 3 bases and J gave up 2 bases; unmatched junction bases: 8. CDR1 is SGHRS and CDR2 is YFSETQ in the germline V gene. The CDR3 runs 15 residues. CDR3 nucleotides: TGCGCCAGCAGCTCCCGGACAGGCTTCACCTACGAGCAGTACTTC. This codes for CASSSRTGFTYEQYF.

This clonotype has at least ten counts. The V and J genes are TRBV5-5 and TRBJ1-5, with 7 bases aligning to TRBD1. This CDR3 has 14 residues. Germline V gene sequence: CDR1 SGHKS, CDR2 YYEKEE (reference sequence). V lost 0 bases and J lost 6; bases outside the gene matches: 3. DNA for the CDR3: TGTGCCAGCAGCTTGGGACAGGGTACTCAGCCCCAGCATTTT. It codes for CASSLGQGTQPQHF.

With regard to this clonotype: Just one base apart from a much larger clone, this may be a read error. The chain links TRBV10-3 to TRBJ1-1; D not resolved. Per the germline V gene, CDR1 is ENHRY and CDR2 is SYGVKD. V dropped 3 bases and J dropped 1 base, with 6 bases sitting between them. There are 13 residues in the CDR3. The CDR3 sequence: CAISDGRNTEAFF. Written as DNA, the CDR3 is TGTGCCATCAGTGATGGCCGGAACACTGAAGCTTTCTTT.

The sample holds a few counts of this clonotype. V gene TRBV12-3 or TRBV12-4 combines with J gene TRBJ1-6; D gene uncertain. Trimming pared 3 bases from V and 8 bases from J, leaving 8 bases between. This CDR3 has 13 amino acids. CDR3 sequence: CASSLARDSPLHF. In DNA form, the CDR3 reads TGTGCCAGCAGTTTGGCGAGAGATTCACCCCTCCACTTT.

This clonotype has only a few counts. V gene TRBV6-5 combines with J gene TRBJ1-2, with D possibly matching TRBD1 (6 bases). The CDR3 sequence is 15 residues long. Germline loops: CDR1 MNHEY, CDR2 SVGAGI. V was cut by 0 bases and J by 2 bases, with 10 bases left in between. Here the CDR3 DNA reads TGTGCCAGCAGTTACTCGAATAGGGGGAACTATGGCTACACCTTC. Translation: CASSYSNRGNYGYTF.

Regarding this clonotype: A clone one base away is much larger, so this may be a read error. The CDR3 DNA follows: TGTGCCAGCAGTTACGGCGGGCGTTCGGCTTTCTTT. Amino acids: CASSYGGRSAFF. J is TRBJ1-1 and V is TRBV6-5; D call uncertain. The CDR3 contains 12 residues. V lost 2 bases, J lost 11 bases, and 12 bases lay in between. The V gene's germline CDR1 is MNHEY and CDR2 SVGAGI.

The table lists this clonotype with a few counts. CDR3: CASHPLGGMNTEAFF. The CDR3 nucleotides are TGTGCCAGTCACCCCCTTGGGGGCATGAACACTGAAGCTTTCTTT. V usage is TRBV19 and J usage is TRBJ1-1; possible D gene TRBD1, 6 bases. V was pared by 8 bases and J by 0 bases, with 16 bases between. Germline CDR1 and CDR2: LNHDA and SQIVND (reference sequence). This CDR3 is 15 amino acids long.

Comments on this clonotype: A much larger clone differs by one base, so this may be a read error. The rearrangement joins TRBV20-1 to TRBJ2-3, with a tentative D call TRBD2 (6 bases). The germline V and J ends were trimmed by 0 bases and 4 bases, with 20 bases remaining between them. The germline CDR1 and CDR2 sequences are DFQATT and SNEGSKA (reference sequence). This CDR3 is built from 17 residues. DNA for the CDR3: TGCAGTGCTAGAGATTGGGGGGATCCTTCTGGCGCAGATACGCAGTATTTT. This gives the protein CSARDWGDPSGADTQYF.

This sequence joins TRBV5-1 and TRBJ2-5; D ambiguous. The germline CDR1 and CDR2 sequences are SGHRS and YFSETQ. This CDR3 is built from 15 residues. Trimming left V 1 base short and J 0 bases short, with 10 bases between. The DNA of the CDR3 is TGCGCCAGCAGCTTGTCTGTACGGGACCAAGAGACCCAGTACTTC. It encodes CASSLSVRDQETQYF.

There are a few counts of this clonotype. The chain carries TRBV7-6 and TRBJ2-1; TRBD2 matches 10 bases. V dropped 0 bases and J dropped 9; count of bases not matched to a gene: 8. The CDR3 is 16 amino acids. Germline CDR1 is SGHVS and CDR2 is FNYEAQ. The CDR3 nucleotides read TGTGCCAGCAGCTTAGCTCCTAGCGGGAGAGGCACTGAGCAGTTCTTC. It is translated as CASSLAPSGRGTEQFF.

Relative to its sample, this clonotype is medium-sized. The chain joins TRBV29-1 to TRBJ2-1; D is ambiguous. The CDR3 length is 12 residues. CDR1 SQVTM and CDR2 ANQGSEA come from the germline V gene. V lost 4 bases to trimming and J lost 1 base, with 5 bases between them. CDR3 protein: CSVAESYNEQFF. CDR3 DNA sequence: TGCAGCGTTGCAGAATCCTACAATGAGCAGTTCTTC.

This clonotype was detected only a few times. The CDR3 protein is CASSPRGNKQETQYF. For the CDR3, the DNA is TGTGCCAGCTCACCACGGGGTAATAAGCAAGAGACCCAGTACTTC. The chain carries TRBV18 and TRBJ2-5; D is undetermined. Trimming shortened V by 1 base and J by 2 bases, and 11 bases separated the two germline ends. The CDR3 extends over 15 amino acids. Per the germline V gene, CDR1 is KGHSH and CDR2 is LQKENI.

This chain uses TRBV5-4 with TRBJ2-5; D call uncertain. Trimming removed 0 bases at V and 3 bases at J, with 9 bases between. The CDR3 is made up of 14 amino acids. CDR1 and CDR2 (germline): SGHNT, YYREEE (reference sequence). In nucleotides, the CDR3 is TGTGCCAGCAGCTTGGGGCAGGCGAAAGAGACCCAGTACTTC. It specifies CASSLGQAKETQYF.

This clonotype was seen repeatedly, ten times or more. This chain joins TRBV12-3 or TRBV12-4 and TRBJ2-2; D gene ambiguous. This CDR3 region has 13 residues. Between the trimmed V and J ends, which lost 4 bases and 4 bases, there was a span of 7 bases. The CDR3 DNA reads TGTGCCAGCAGTTCCCTATCCACCGGGGAGCTGTTTTTT. Amino acids: CASSSLSTGELFF.

This clonotype occurred a few times. The rearrangement joins TRBV5-1 to TRBJ2-7; 7 bases fit TRBD2. The V and J ends lost 4 bases and 1 base, in that order; junction bases with no gene match: 8. Germline CDR1 reads SGHRS; CDR2 reads YFSETQ. The CDR3 covers 15 residues. CDR3 in DNA: TGCGCCAGCAGCCCCACGGGACTACGGTCCTACGAGCAGTACTTC. Its translation: CASSPTGLRSYEQYF.

The sample holds a few counts of this clonotype. The V gene is TRBV6-2 or TRBV6-3, the J gene TRBJ2-3; TRBD1 matches at 9 bases. V was clipped by 5 bases and J by 6 bases; unmatched bases: 24. Germline V CDR1 and CDR2: MNHEY, SVGEGT. The CDR3 runs to 20 residues. The CDR3 bases are TGTGCCAGCAGTAGACAGGGACAGGGAGTATTTCGGTTTCGGTTGGATACGCAGTATTTT. Encoded protein: CASSRQGQGVFRFRLDTQYF.

The chain links TRBV14 to TRBJ1-2; 8 positions agree with TRBD1. The germline V gene has CDR1 SGHDN and CDR2 FVKESK. Trimming took 4 bases from V and 5 from J; bases not matched to a gene: 3. The CDR3 totals 13 residues. CDR3 nucleotide sequence: TGTGCCAGCAGCCCTGGACAGGGTTATGGCTACACCTTC. This gives the protein CASSPGQGYGYTF.